What follows are 28 T cell receptor beta chains derived from one specimen sequenced in a study of cytomegalovirus exposure and HLA in healthy donors. Primers included in the PCR were 60 Vbeta and 13 Jbeta primers. Libraries were prepared by immunoSEQ multiplex PCR; TCRdb keeps only in-frame clonotypes and omits some of them. Among about 180,000 clones, 80% were seen once, and the ten largest hold more than 5.5%. The sample was PBMCs. The receptor set was obtained from a young man in good health and CMV-seropositive.

The chain combines TRBV5-1 with TRBJ2-3, with 12 bases identical to TRBD2. Germline loops: CDR1 SGHRS, CDR2 YFSETQ. The CDR3 has 18 residues. V lost 4 bases to trimming and J lost 0 bases; unmatched junction nucleotides: 9. This CDR3 reads CASSPGLAGLTSTDTQYF. The DNA of the CDR3 is TGCGCCAGCAGCCCCGGACTAGCGGGACTCACTAGCACAGATACGCAGTATTTT.

The genes are TRBV28 and TRBJ1-2, with 9 positions matching TRBD1. With 5 bases clipped from V and 4 bases from J, the junction kept 14 bases outside the gene matches. Germline CDR1 reads MDHEN; CDR2 reads SYDVKM. CDR3 length equals 17 residues. This chain's CDR3 is CASSPQTGGKEGYGYTF. DNA for the CDR3: TGTGCCAGCAGTCCACAGACAGGGGGTAAGGAAGGCTATGGCTACACCTTC.

The chain links TRBV9 to TRBJ2-7, with a possible D match to TRBD1 (5 bases). This CDR3 comprises 15 residues. Germline loops: CDR1 SGDLS, CDR2 YYNGEE. Between the trimmed V and J ends, which lost 1 base and 3 bases, there was a span of 14 bases. CDR3 region: CASSVMDILFYEQYF. As DNA, the CDR3 is TGTGCCAGCAGCGTAATGGACATCTTATTCTACGAGCAGTACTTC. Based on the CDR3 plus reference TRBV9 and TRBJ2-7, the full variable domain is DSGVTQTPKHLITATGQRVTLRCSPRSGDLSVYWYQQSLDQGLQFLIQYYNGEERAKGNILERFSAQQFPDLHSELNLSSLELGDSALYFCASSVMDILFYEQYFGPGTRLTVT.

Details on this clone: One end of the junction is discordant with germline, which a read error may explain. Other DNA variants within this sample encode the same CDR3. V is TRBV6-6 and J is TRBJ1-2; 7 nucleotides line up with TRBD1. CDR1 is MNHNY and CDR2 is SVGAGI in the germline V gene (reference sequence). CDR3 length: 16 amino acids. CDR3 in amino acids: CASSDFRTGGGYGYTF. The CDR3 nucleotides are TGCGCCAGCAGTGACTTCAGGACAGGTGGGGGGTATGGCTACACCTTC.

This clone was seen only once. The rearrangement links TRBV5-6 to TRBJ2-1; D remains unclear. The CDR3 is 14 residues long. V lost 4 bases, J lost 8 bases, and 16 bases lay in between. Germline V gene sequence: CDR1 SGHDT, CDR2 YYEEEE. CDR3 amino acids: CASSDSPGVDEQFF. The DNA for the CDR3 is TGTGCCAGCAGCGACTCCCCGGGTGTCGATGAGCAGTTCTTC.

Only a few counts were recorded for this clone. V usage is TRBV9 and J usage is TRBJ1-2, with D perhaps TRBD1 (5 bases). V dropped 3 bases and J dropped 7 bases, with 19 bases sitting between them. Looked up from germline, CDR1 is SGDLS and CDR2 is YYNGEE. This CDR3 contains 15 residues. This CDR3 reads CASSDRGTRESGYTF. CDR3 DNA: TGTGCCAGCAGCGATAGGGGAACCAGGGAAAGTGGCTACACCTTC.

The rearrangement uses TRBV11-2 and TRBJ2-3; D possibly corresponds to TRBD1 (6 bases). Germline values: CDR1 SGHAT, CDR2 FQNNGV. V gave up 2 bases and J gave up 1 base, with 13 bases separating them. CDR3 size: 16 residues. The CDR3 sequence is CASSLRQAGGTDTQYF. CDR3 bases: TGTGCCAGCAGCTTAAGACAGGCGGGTGGCACAGATACGCAGTATTTT.

The rearrangement joins TRBV6-5 to TRBJ1-5; 8 positions match TRBD1. Trimming took 5 bases from V and 2 from J; bases not matched to a gene: 5. CDR3 length equals 15 residues. The germline V gene encodes CDR1 MNHEY and CDR2 SVGAGI. DNA for the CDR3: TGTGCCAGCAGTACCGGACAGGGCGGCAATCAGCCCCAGCATTTT. Protein sequence: CASSTGQGGNQPQHF.

The rearrangement links TRBV9 to TRBJ2-2; D remains ambiguous. The CDR3 is 15 residues long. Germline V gene sequence: CDR1 SGDLS, CDR2 YYNGEE. Trimming removed 0 bases from V and 4 bases from J, with 10 bases in between. The CDR3 loop reads CASSVARVSTGELFF. The CDR3 DNA is TGTGCCAGCAGCGTAGCCCGGGTGTCCACCGGGGAGCTGTTTTTT.

V and J are TRBV28 and TRBJ2-2, with TRBD2 as a possible D gene (7 bases). The CDR3 loop spans 14 amino acids. Germline CDR1 reads MDHEN; CDR2 reads SYDVKM. Trimming cost V 5 bases and J 4 bases, with 11 bases left between them. Written as DNA, the CDR3 is TGTGCCAGCAGTAGGGGGGGAGGCACCGGGGAGCTGTTTTTT. It is translated as CASSRGGGTGELFF.

The chain links TRBV2 to TRBJ1-2; the match to TRBD1 covers 7 bases. The CDR3 contains 16 residues. Trimming took 6 bases from V and 3 from J; bases not matched to a gene: 13. Germline CDR1 is SNHLY and CDR2 is FYNNEI. This CDR3 reads CASSALLGGADYGYTF. The CDR3 bases are TGTGCCAGCAGCGCCCTTTTAGGGGGCGCCGACTATGGCTACACCTTC. Complete variable domain (other parts from reference TRBV2 and TRBJ1-2): EPEVTQTPSHQVTQMGQEVILRCVPISNHLYFYWYRQILGQKVEFLVSFYNNEISEKSEIFDDQFSVERPDGSNFTLKIRSTKLEDSAMYFCASSALLGGADYGYTFGSGTRLTVV.

This clone has just one count. The V and J genes are TRBV6-1 and TRBJ1-5, with 7 bases matching TRBD1. The junction had 9 bases not matched to a gene; V was cut back by 4 bases and J by 0 bases. The CDR3 spans 17 residues. In germline, CDR1 is MNHNS, CDR2 SASEGT. The CDR3 sequence: CASSGPGTAYSNQPQHF. The CDR3 nucleotides read TGTGCCAGCAGTGGACCCGGGACAGCTTATAGCAATCAGCCCCAGCATTTT.

The chain employs TRBV9 and TRBJ2-7; TRBD1 matches at 9 bases. Germline trimming cut 2 bases from V and 2 bases from J; bases unmatched to any gene: 2. Germline lookup yields CDR1 SGDLS and CDR2 YYNGEE. The CDR3 is 14 residues long. The CDR3 here is CASSVGQGTYEQYF. Written as DNA, the CDR3 is TGTGCCAGCAGCGTGGGACAGGGCACCTACGAGCAGTACTTC.

V is TRBV7-9 and J is TRBJ1-6; 8 bases align to TRBD1. V was pared by 8 bases and J by 9 bases, with 9 bases of the junction left unmatched. Germline lookup yields CDR1 SEHNR and CDR2 FQNEAQ (reference sequence). The CDR3 covers 14 residues. CDR3 loop: CASGLGDRTSPLHF. The CDR3 region has the DNA TGTGCCAGCGGGCTTGGGGACAGGACTTCACCCCTCCACTTT.

V usage is TRBV7-2 and J usage is TRBJ2-5; maybe TRBD2 (6 bases). The V and J ends lost 3 bases and 9 bases respectively, with 14 bases between them. The CDR3 contains 13 residues. Germline loops: CDR1 SGHTA, CDR2 FQGNSA. For the CDR3, the DNA is TGTGCCAGCAGCTTGGGCCACTGGGGGGCCCAGTACTTC. This sequence encodes CASSLGHWGAQYF.

The V and J genes are TRBV21-1 and TRBJ1-5; no check of the table's D call, TRBD1, against the DNA was made. TRBV21-1 is termed a pseudogene. The CDR3 contains 17 residues. The CDR3 loop is CASSSKMDRAGNQPQHF. CDR3 DNA sequence: TGTGCCAGCAGCTCTAAAATGGACAGAGCCGGCAATCAGCCCCAGCATTTT.

The J gene is TRBJ2-3, the V gene TRBV6-1; 13 bases agree with TRBD2. Trimming cost V 1 base and J 2 bases; bases outside gene matches: 3. Looked up from germline, CDR1 is MNHNS and CDR2 is SASEGT. CDR3 length: 17 amino acids. The CDR3 DNA follows: TGTGCCAGCAGTGAAGGGACTAGCGGGGGAATCACAGATACGCAGTATTTT. Encoded protein: CASSEGTSGGITDTQYF.

J is TRBJ2-5 and V is TRBV28; 8 nucleotides agree with TRBD1. This CDR3 region has 16 residues. Looked up from germline, CDR1 is MDHEN and CDR2 is SYDVKM. V shed 4 bases, J shed 1 base, and the junction held 8 bases outside the gene matches. The CDR3 nucleotides read TGTGCCAGCAGTTCCCGCGCAGGGGGCACCCAAGAGACCCAGTACTTC. Encoded protein: CASSSRAGGTQETQYF.

The chain uses TRBV30 and TRBJ1-5, with D maybe TRBD1 (6 bases). The CDR3 runs to 13 residues. V was clipped by 0 bases and J by 4 bases, with 7 bases between them. From germline, CDR1 is GTSNPN and CDR2 SVGIG (reference sequence). The CDR3 loop reads CAWSVTGNQPQHF. The CDR3 nucleotides read TGTGCCTGGAGTGTTACAGGGAATCAGCCCCAGCATTTT.

CDR3 region: CASRTGGGGYTF. CDR3 bases: TGTGCCAGCCGTACAGGGGGCGGTGGCTACACCTTC. The chain carries TRBV19 and TRBJ1-2; TRBD1 matches 9 bases. CDR1 and CDR2 (germline): LNHDA, SQIVND (reference sequence). V trimming: 9 bases; J trimming: 7 bases; junction bases outside the gene matches: 6. This CDR3 is built from 12 residues.

A note on this clone: An end of the junction does not agree with germline; a read error may underlie this. In the same sample, other DNA sequences code for this CDR3. The DNA for the CDR3 is TGTGCCAGCTCACCTTCTCGGGTCGGGAACACCGAAGCTTTCTTT. It is translated as CASSPSRVGNTEAFF. The rearrangement links TRBV18 to TRBJ1-1, with D hard to call. Germline V gene lookup returns CDR1 KGHSH and CDR2 LQKENI. The CDR3 contains 15 residues.

The chain links TRBV5-1 to TRBJ1-5, with D unclear. With 0 bases removed from V and 4 bases from J, the gap between germline ends came to 11 bases. The germline CDR1 and CDR2 sequences are SGHRS and YFSETQ. The CDR3 contains 15 residues. The DNA for the CDR3 is TGCGCCAGCAGCTTGGCAGGACTGCAAAATCAGCCCCAGCATTTT. It encodes CASSLAGLQNQPQHF.

The V call is TRBV5-1, the J call TRBJ1-2; D perhaps matches TRBD1 (5 bases). This CDR3 is 14 amino acids long. V was shortened by 4 bases and J by 5 bases, with 15 bases between the two germline ends. In germline, CDR1 is SGHRS, CDR2 YFSETQ. The CDR3 DNA follows: TGCGCCAGCAGCCCGGGGGGAGTTCCTTATGGCTACACCTTC. Its protein is CASSPGGVPYGYTF.

J is TRBJ1-1 and V is TRBV5-1, with D perhaps matching TRBD1 (6 bases). The CDR3 sequence is 16 residues long. Looked up from germline, CDR1 is SGHRS and CDR2 is YFSETQ. V lost 5 bases to trimming and J lost 4 bases, with 21 bases between them. The CDR3 protein is CASRPREGQTGTEAFF. CDR3 coding DNA: TGCGCCAGCAGGCCCCGGGAGGGGCAGACAGGCACTGAAGCTTTCTTT.

This clone was seen only once. The chain carries TRBV6-6 and TRBJ1-2; 7 nucleotides match TRBD1. Trimming removed 4 bases from V and 7 bases from J; junction bases left unmatched: 9. Germline CDR1 and CDR2: MNHNY and SVGAGI (reference sequence). The length of the CDR3 is 14 residues. The CDR3 bases are TGTGCCAGCAGTTCCGAACAGGGGCTGCGTGGCTACACCTTC. It codes for CASSSEQGLRGYTF.

V is TRBV5-4 and J is TRBJ2-1; 7 nucleotides match TRBD2. This CDR3 comprises 15 residues. Trimming took 1 base from V and 4 from J; bases not matched to a gene: 5. Germline V gene sequence: CDR1 SGHNT, CDR2 YYREEE (reference sequence). The CDR3 spells CASSLRGGWYNEQFF. Written as DNA, the CDR3 is TGTGCCAGCAGCTTGAGGGGAGGGTGGTACAATGAGCAGTTCTTC.

This chain connects TRBV5-6 to TRBJ2-1, with 7 bases fitting TRBD1. The CDR3 runs 14 residues. Germline assignment: CDR1 SGHDT and CDR2 YYEEEE. J gave up 15 bases and V 3 bases, and 15 bases lay outside the gene matches. CDR3 amino acids: CASSSDREQGKRFF. CDR3 in DNA: TGTGCCAGCAGCTCCGACAGGGAGCAGGGGAAGCGGTTCTTC.

The chain is built from TRBV7-8 and TRBJ1-5; the D gene is possibly TRBD1 (6 bases). Germline V gene sequence: CDR1 SGHVS, CDR2 FQNEAQ. The CDR3 consists of 15 residues. Trimming shortened V by 3 bases and J by 4 bases, and 13 bases separated the two germline ends. The CDR3 reads CASSFGTGLNQPQHF. CDR3 coding DNA: TGTGCCAGCAGCTTCGGTACAGGGTTAAATCAGCCCCAGCATTTT.